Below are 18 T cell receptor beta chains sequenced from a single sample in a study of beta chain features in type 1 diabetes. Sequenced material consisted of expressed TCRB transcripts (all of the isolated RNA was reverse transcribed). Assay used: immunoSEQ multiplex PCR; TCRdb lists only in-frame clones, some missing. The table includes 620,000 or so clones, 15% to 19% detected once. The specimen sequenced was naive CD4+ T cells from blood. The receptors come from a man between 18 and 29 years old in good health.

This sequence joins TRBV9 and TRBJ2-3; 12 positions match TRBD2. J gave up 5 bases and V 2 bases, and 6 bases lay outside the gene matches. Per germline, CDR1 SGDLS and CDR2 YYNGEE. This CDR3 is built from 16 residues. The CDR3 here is CASSVEGLAGLDTQYF. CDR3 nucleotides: TGTGCCAGCAGCGTCGAAGGACTAGCGGGACTAGATACGCAGTATTTT.

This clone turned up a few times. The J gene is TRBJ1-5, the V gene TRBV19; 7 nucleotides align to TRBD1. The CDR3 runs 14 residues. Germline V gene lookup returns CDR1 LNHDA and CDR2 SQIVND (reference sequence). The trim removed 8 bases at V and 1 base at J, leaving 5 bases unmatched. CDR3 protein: CASVRQGSNQPQHF. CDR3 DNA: TGTGCCAGTGTCAGACAGGGAAGCAATCAGCCCCAGCATTTT.

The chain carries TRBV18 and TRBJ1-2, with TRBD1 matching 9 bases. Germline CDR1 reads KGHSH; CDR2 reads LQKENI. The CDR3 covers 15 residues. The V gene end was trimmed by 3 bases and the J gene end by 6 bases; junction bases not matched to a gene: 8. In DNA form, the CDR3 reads TGTGCCAGCTCACCCCTACCGGGACAGGGTAATGGCTACACCTTC. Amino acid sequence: CASSPLPGQGNGYTF.

The CDR3 protein is CASGNRRPYEQYF. As DNA, the CDR3 is TGTGCCAGCGGGAACAGAAGGCCCTACGAGCAGTACTTC. V usage is TRBV28 and J usage is TRBJ2-7; D not certain. Per germline, CDR1 MDHEN and CDR2 SYDVKM. This CDR3 contains 13 residues. Trimming stripped 8 bases from V and 2 bases from J, with 13 bases between. Filled out from reference TRBV28 and TRBJ2-7, the complete variable domain reads DVKVTQSSRYLVKRTGEKVFLECVQDMDHENMFWYRQDPGLGLRLIYFSYDVKMKEKGDIPEGYSVSREKKERFSLILESASTNQTSMYLCASGNRRPYEQYFGPGTRLTVT.

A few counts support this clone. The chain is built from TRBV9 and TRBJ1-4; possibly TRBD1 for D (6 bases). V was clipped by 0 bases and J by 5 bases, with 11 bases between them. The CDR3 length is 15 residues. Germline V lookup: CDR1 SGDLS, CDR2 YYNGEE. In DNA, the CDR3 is TGTGCCAGCAGCGTAGTCGGAGACAGGAATGAAAAACTGTTTTTT. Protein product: CASSVVGDRNEKLFF.

The CDR3 here is CASGLGQGVKFEQFF. DNA of the CDR3: TGTGCTAGTGGTTTGGGACAGGGGGTAAAATTTGAGCAGTTCTTC. The rearrangement uses TRBV12-5 and TRBJ2-1, with 9 bases matching TRBD1. In germline, CDR1 is LGHNT, CDR2 FRNRAP. V lost 1 base to trimming and J lost 9 bases; unmatched junction nucleotides: 7. CDR3 length equals 15 residues.

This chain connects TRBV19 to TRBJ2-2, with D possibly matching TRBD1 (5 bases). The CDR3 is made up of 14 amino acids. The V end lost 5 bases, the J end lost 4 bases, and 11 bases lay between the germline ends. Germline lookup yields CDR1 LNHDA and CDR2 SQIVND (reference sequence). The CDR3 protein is CASSPAGPTGELFF. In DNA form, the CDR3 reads TGTGCCAGTAGTCCGGCAGGGCCCACCGGGGAGCTGTTTTTT.

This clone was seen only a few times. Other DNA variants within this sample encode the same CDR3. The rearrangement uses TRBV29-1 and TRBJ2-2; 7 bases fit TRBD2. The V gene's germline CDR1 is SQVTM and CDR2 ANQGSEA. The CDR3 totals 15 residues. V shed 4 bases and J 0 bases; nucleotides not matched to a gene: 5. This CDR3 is CSVGAGTTNTGELFF. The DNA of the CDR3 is TGCAGCGTTGGGGCCGGGACTACGAACACCGGGGAGCTGTTTTTT.

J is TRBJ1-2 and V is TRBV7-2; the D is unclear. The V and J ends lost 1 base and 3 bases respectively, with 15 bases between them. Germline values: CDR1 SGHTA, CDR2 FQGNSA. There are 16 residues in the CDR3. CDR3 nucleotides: TGTGCCAGCAGCTTAGGCGGACTCCTAGCGTACTATGGCTACACCTTC. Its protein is CASSLGGLLAYYGYTF.

The CDR3 DNA reads as TGTGCCAGCAGCGATTACAGGGGAGAGACCCAGTACTTC. It encodes CASSDYRGETQYF. This rearrangement joins TRBV9 to TRBJ2-5; 7 bases match TRBD1. CDR1 and CDR2 from the germline V gene are SGDLS and YYNGEE. Trimming took 3 bases from V and 4 from J; bases not matched to a gene: 3. This CDR3 spans 13 amino acids.

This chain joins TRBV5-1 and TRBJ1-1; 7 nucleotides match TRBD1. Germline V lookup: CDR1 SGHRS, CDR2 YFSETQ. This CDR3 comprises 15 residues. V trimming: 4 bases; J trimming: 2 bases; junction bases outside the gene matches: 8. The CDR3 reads CASSPTDRANTEAFF. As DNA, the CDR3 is TGCGCCAGCAGCCCGACTGACAGGGCCAACACTGAAGCTTTCTTT.

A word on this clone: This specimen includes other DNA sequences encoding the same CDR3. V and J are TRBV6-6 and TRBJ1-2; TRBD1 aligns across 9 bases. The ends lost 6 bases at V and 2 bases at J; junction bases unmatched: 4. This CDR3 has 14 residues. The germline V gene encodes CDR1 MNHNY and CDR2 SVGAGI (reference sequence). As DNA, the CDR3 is TGTGCCAGCAGAGGACAGGGGCCCAACTATGGCTACACCTTC. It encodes CASRGQGPNYGYTF.

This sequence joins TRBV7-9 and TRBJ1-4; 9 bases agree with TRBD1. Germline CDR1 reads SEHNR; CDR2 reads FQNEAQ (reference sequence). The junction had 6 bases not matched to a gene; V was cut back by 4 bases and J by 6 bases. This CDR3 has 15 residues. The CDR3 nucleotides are TGTGCCAGCAGCTCCCTGGGGACAGGGTATGAAAAACTGTTTTTT. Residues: CASSSLGTGYEKLFF.

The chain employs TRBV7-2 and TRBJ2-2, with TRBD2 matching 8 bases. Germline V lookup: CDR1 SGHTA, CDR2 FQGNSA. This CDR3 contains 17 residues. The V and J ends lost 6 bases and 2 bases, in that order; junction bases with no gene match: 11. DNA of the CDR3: TGTGCCAGCAGTCGCCCCTTGCGGGGGGTCAACACCGGGGAGCTGTTTTTT. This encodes CASSRPLRGVNTGELFF.

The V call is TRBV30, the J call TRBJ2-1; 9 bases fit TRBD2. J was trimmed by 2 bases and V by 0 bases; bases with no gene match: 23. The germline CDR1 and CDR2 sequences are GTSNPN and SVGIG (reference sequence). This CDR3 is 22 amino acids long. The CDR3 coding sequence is TGTGCCTGGAGTGTAACCCCTAATCGGAAGCGGGAGGTTTTACCGGCCTACAATGAGCAGTTCTTC. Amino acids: CAWSVTPNRKREVLPAYNEQFF.

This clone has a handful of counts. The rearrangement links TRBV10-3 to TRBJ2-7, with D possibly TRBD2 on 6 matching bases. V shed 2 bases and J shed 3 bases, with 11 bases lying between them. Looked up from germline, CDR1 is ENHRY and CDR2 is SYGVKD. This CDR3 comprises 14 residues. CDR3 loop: CAISERREYYEQYF. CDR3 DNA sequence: TGTGCCATCAGTGAGCGGCGGGAATACTACGAGCAGTACTTC.

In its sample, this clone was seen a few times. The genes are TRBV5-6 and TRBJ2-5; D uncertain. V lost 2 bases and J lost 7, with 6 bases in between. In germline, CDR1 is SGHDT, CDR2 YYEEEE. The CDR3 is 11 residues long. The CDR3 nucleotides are TGTGCCAGCAGCTTCCGCGGGACCCAGTACTTC. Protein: CASSFRGTQYF.

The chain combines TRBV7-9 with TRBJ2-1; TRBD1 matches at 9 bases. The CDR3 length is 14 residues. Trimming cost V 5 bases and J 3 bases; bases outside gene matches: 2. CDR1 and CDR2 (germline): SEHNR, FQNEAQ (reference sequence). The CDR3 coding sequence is TGTGCCAGCAGCACGGGACAGGGCTACAATGAGCAGTTCTTC. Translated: CASSTGQGYNEQFF.